This TCR beta chain was recovered during a study of cytomegalovirus exposure and HLA in healthy donors. Primers included in the PCR were 60 Vbeta and 13 Jbeta primers. This table comes from immunoSEQ multiplex PCR, and its TCRdb copy is limited to in-frame clones, with some not included. This repertoire shows about 190,000 clones, roughly 85% found once; its top ten account for approximately 1.5%. CDR3 length: 11 residues. Germline CDR1 and CDR2: SEHNR and FQNEAQ (reference sequence). The V gene lost 2 bases and the J gene lost 11 bases, with 9 bases spanning the gap. General observations from the study: Later examination showed HLA-associated TCR beta chains had greater clonal expansion than equally common others.

As concerns this clone: Its antigen remains unidentified.

This clonotype was sampled from a woman between 18 and 29 years old in good health and CMV-seronegative. The sample consisted of PBMCs. J is TRBJ2-5 and V is TRBV7-9, with a weak D call TRBD1 (5 bases). This CDR3 reads CASSLQDKQYF. The CDR3 DNA reads as TGTGCCAGCAGCTTACAGGACAAGCAGTACTTC.